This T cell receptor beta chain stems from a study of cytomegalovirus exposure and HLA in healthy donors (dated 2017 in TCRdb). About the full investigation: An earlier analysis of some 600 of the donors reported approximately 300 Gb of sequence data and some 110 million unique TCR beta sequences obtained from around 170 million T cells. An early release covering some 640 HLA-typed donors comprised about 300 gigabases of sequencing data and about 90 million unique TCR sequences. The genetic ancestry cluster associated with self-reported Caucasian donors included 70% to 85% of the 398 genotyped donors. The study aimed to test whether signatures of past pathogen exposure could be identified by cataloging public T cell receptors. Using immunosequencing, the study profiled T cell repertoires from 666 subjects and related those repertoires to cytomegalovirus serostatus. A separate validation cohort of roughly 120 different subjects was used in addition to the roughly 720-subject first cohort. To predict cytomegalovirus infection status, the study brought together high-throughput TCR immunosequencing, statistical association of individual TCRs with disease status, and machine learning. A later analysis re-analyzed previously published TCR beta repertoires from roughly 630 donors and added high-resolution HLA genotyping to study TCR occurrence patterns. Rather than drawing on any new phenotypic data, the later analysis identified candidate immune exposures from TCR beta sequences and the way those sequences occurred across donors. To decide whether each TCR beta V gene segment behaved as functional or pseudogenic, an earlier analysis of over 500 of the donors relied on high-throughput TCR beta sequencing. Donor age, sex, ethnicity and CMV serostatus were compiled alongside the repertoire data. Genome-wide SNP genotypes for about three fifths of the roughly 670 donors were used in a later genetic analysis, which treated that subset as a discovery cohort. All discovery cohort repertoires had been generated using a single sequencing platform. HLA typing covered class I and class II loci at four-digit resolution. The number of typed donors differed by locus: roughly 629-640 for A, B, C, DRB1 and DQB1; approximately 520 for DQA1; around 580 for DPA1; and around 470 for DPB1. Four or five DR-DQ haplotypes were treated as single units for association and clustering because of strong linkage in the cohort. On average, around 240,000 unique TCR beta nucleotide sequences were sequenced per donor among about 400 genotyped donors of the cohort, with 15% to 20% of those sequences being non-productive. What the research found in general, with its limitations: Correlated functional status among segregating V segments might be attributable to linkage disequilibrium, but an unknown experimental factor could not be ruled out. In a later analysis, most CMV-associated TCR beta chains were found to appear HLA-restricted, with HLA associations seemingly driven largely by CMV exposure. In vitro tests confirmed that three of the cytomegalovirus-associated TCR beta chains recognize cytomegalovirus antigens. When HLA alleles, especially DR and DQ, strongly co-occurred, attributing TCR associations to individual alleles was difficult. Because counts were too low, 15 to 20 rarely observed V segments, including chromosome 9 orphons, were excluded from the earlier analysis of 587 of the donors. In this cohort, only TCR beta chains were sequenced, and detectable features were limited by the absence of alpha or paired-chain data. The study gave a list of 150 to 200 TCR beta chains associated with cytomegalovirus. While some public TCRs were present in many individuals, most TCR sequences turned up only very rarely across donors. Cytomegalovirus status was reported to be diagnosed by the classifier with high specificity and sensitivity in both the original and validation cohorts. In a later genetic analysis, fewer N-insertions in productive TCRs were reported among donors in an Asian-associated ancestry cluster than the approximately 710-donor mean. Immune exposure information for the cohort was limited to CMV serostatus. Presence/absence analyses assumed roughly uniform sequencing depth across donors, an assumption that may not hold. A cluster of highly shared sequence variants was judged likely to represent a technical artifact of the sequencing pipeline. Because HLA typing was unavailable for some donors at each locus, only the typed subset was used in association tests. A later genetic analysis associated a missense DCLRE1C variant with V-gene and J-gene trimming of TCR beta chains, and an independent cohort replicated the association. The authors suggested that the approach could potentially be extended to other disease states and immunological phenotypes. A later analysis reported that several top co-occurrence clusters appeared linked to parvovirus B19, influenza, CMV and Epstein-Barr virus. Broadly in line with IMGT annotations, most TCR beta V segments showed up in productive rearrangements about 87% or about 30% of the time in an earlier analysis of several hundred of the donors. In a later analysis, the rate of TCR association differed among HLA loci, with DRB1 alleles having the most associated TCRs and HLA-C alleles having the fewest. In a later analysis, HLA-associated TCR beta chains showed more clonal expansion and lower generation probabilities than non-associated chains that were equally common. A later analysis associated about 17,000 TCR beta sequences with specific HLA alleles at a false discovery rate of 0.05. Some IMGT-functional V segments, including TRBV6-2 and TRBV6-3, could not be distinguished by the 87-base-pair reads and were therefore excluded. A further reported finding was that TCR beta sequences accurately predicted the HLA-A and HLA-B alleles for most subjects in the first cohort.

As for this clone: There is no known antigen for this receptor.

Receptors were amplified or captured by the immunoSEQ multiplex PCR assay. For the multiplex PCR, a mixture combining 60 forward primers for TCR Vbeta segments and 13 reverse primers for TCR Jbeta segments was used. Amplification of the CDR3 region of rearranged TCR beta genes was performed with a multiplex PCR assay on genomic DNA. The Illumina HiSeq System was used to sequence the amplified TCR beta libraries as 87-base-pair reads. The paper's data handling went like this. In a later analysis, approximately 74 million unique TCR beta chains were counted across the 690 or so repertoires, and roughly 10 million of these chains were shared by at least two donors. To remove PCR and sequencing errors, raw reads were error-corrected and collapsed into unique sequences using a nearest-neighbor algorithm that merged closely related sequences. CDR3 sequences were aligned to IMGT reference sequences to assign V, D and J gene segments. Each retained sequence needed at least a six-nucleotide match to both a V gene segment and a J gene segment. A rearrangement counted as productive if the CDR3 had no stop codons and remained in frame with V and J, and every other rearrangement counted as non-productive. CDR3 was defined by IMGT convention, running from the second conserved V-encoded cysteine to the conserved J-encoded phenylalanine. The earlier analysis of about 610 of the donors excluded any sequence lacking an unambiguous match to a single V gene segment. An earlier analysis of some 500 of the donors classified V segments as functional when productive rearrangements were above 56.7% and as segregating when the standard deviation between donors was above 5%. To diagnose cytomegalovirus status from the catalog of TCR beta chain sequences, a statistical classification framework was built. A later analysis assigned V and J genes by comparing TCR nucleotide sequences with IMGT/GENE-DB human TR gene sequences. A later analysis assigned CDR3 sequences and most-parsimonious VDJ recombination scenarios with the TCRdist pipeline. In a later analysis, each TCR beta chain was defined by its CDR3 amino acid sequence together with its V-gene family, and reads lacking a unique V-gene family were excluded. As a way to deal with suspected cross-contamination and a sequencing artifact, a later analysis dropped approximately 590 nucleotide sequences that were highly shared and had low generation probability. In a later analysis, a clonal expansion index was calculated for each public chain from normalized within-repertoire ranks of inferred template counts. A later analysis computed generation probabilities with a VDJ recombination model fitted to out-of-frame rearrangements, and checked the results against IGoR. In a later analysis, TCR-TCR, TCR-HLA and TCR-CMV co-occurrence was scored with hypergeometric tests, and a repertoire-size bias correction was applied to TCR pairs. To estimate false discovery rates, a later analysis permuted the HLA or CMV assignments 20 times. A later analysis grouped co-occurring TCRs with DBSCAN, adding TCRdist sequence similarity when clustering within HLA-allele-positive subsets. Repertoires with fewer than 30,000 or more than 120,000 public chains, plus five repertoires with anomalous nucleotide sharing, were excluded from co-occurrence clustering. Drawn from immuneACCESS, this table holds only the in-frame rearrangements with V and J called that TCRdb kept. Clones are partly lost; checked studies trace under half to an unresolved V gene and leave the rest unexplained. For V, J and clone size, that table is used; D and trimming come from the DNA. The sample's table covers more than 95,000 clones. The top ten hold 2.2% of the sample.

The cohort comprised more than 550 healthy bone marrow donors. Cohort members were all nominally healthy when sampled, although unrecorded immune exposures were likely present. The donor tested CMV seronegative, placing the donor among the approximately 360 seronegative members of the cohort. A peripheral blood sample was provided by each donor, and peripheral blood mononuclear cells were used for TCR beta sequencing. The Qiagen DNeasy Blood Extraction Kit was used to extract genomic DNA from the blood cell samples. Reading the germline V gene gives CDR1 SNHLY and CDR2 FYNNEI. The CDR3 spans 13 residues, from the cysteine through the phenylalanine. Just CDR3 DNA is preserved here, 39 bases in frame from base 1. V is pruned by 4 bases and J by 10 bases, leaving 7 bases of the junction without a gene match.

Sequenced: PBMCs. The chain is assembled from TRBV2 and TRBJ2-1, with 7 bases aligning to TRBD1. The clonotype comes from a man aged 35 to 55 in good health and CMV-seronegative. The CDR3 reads CASSVDRVDEQFF. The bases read TGTGCCAGCAGTGTTGACAGGGTGGACGAGCAGTTCTTC.